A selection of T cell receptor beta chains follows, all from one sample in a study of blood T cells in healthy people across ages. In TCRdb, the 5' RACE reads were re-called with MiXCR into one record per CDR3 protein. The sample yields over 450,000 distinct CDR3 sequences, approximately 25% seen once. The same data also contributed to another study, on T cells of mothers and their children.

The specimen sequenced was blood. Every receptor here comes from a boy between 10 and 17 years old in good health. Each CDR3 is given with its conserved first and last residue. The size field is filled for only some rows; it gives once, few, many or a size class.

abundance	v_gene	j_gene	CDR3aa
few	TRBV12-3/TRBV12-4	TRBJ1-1	CASSFGGIARTEAFF
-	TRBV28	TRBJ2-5	CASSFLVQETQYF
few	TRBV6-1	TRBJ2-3	CASSEVGPPSSTDTQYF
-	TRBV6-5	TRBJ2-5	CASSSTGTGFRETQYF
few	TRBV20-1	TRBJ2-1	CSAQPPAVSYNEQFF
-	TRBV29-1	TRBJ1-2	CSAVLTANYGYTF
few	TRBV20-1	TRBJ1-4	CSASYRPTNEKLFF
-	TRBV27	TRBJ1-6	CASKTSGRGDSPLHF
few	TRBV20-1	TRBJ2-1	CSASRGGSYNEQFF
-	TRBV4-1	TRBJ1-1	CASSQEVGGTEAFF
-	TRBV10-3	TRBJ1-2	CAISESLILTDYYGYTF
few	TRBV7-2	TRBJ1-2	CASGRDRAYGYTF
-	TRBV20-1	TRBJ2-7	CSARRGYYEQYF
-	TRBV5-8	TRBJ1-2	CASSFRILGQGLRGYTF
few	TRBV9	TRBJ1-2	CASSFSTGGHGYTF
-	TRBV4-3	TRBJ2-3	CASSPQGGLAGGRDTQYF
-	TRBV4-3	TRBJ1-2	CASSQIDAGPAVGYTF
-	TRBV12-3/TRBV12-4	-	CASRPGLNSNQPQYF
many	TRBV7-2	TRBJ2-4	CASSSPRTGPKNIQYF
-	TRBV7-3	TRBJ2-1	CASSPGSRVTYNEQFF
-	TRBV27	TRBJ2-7	CASSPSSGGIYEQYF
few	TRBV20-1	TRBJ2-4	CSVKTSLLAKNIQYF
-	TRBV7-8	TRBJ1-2	CASSLFGQGNSYGYTF
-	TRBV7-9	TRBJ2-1	CAGSLKQGIYNEQFF
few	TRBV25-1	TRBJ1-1	CASSENSGFRGAFF
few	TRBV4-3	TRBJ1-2	CASSRGYGCTF
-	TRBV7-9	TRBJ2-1	CASSKSARDSYNEQFF
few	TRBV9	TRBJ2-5	CASSVAVQQETQYF